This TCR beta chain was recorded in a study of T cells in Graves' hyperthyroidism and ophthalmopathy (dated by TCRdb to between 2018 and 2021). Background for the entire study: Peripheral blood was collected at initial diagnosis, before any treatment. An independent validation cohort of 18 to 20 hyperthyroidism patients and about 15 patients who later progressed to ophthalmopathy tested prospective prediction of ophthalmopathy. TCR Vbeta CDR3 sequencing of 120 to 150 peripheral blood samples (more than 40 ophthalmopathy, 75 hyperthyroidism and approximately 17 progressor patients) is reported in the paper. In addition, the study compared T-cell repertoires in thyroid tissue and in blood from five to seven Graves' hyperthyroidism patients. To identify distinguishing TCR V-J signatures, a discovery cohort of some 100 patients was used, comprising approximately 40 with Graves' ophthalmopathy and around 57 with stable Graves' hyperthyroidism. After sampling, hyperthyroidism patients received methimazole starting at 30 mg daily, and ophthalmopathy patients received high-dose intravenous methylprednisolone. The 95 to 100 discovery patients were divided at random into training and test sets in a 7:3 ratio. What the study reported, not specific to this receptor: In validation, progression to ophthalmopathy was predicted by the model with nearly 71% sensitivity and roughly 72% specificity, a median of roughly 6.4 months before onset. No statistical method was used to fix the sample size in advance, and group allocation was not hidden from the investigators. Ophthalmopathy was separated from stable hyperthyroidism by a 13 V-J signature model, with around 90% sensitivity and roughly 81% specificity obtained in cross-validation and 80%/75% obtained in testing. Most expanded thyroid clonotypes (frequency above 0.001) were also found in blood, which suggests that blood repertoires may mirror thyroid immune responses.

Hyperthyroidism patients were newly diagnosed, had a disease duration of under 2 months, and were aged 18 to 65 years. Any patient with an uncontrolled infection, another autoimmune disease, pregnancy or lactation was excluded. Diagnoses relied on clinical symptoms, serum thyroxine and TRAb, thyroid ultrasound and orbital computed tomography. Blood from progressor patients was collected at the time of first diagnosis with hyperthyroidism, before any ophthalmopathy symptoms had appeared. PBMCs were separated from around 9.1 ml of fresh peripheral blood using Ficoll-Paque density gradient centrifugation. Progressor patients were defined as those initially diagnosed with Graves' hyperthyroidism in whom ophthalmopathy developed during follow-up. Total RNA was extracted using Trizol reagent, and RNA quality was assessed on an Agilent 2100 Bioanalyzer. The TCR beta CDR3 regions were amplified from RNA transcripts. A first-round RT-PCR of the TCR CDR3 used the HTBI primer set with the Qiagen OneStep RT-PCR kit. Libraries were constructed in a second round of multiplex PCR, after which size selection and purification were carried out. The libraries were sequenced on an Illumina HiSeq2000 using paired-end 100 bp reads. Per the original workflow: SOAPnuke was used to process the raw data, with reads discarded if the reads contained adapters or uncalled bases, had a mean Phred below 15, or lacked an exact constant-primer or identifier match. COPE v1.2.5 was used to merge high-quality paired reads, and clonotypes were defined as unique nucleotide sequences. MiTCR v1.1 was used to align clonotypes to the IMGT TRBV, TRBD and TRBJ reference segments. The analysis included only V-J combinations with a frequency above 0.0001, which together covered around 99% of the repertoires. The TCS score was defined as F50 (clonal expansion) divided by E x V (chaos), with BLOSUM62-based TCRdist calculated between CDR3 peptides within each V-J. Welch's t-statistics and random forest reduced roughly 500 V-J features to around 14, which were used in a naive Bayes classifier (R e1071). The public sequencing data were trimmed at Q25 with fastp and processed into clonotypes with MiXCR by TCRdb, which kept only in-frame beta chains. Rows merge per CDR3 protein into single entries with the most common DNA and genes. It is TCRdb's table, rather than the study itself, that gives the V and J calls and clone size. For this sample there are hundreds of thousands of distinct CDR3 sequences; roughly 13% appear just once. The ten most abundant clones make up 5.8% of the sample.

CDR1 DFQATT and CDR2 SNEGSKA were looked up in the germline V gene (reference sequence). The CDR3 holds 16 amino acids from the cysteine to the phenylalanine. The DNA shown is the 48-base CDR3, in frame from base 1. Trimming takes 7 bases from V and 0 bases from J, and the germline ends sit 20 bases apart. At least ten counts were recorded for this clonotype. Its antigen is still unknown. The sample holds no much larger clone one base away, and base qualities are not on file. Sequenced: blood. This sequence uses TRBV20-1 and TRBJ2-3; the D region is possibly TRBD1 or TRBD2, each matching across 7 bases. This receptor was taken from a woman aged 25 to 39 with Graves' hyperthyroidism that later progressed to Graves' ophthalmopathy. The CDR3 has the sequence CSVEGAKRDSTDTQYF. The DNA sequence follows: TGCAGTGTCGAGGGGGCAAAGCGGGATAGCACAGATACGCAGTATTTT.